The clone carrying this TCR beta chain showed up just once. Its target is not known. This entry comes from a study of shared clonotypes between healthy human individuals. Study summary: Donor composition was a couple of women and three men, aged 18 to 49.

Method: immunoSEQ multiplex PCR; TCRdb's copy keeps in-frame clones and lacks some. The table shows 800,000 to 950,000 clones, with about 96% occurring only once. Germline lookup yields CDR1 SGHVS and CDR2 FQNEAQ. V gave up 1 base and J gave up 4 bases, with 13 bases separating them. The CDR3 sequence is 15 residues long. Naive CD8 cells comprised CD45RO-negative, CCR7-positively selected cells, excluding terminally differentiated effector memory CD45RA+ cells. Study-wide results and limits: Memory subsets had estimated richness that was generally smaller than that of naive subsets. Across a handful of donors, naive CD4 shared roughly 5.2%, naive CD8 around 4%, memory CD4 more than 2%, memory CD8 approximately 0.4%. Since donors were few, the genetic and exposure-history diversity represented was limited.

The gene calls are TRBV7-8 and TRBJ2-5, with D unresolved. This TCR was sampled from a man younger than 45 in good health. Sequencing input: naive CD8+ T cells sorted from blood. CDR3 amino acids: CASSLEPSWRETQYF. The CDR3, as DNA: TGTGCCAGCAGCTTAGAACCTAGTTGGAGAGAGACCCAGTACTTC.